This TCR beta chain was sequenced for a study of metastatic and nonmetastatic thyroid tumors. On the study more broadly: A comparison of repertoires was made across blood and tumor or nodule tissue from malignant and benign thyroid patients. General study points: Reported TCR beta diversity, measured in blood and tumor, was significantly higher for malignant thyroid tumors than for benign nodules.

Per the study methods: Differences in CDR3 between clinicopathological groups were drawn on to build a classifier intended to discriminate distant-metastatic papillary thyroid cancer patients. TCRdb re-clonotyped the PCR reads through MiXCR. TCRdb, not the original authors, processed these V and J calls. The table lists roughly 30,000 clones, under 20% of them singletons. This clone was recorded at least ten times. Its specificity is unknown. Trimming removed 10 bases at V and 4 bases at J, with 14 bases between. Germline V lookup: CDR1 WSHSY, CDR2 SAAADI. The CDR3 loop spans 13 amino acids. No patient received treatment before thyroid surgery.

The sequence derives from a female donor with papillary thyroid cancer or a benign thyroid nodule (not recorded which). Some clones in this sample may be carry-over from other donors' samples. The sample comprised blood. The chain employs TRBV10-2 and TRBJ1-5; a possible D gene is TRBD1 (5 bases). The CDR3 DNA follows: TGCGCCACCGCAGGGTCTCCGAATCAGCCCCAGCATTTT. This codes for CATAGSPNQPQHF.